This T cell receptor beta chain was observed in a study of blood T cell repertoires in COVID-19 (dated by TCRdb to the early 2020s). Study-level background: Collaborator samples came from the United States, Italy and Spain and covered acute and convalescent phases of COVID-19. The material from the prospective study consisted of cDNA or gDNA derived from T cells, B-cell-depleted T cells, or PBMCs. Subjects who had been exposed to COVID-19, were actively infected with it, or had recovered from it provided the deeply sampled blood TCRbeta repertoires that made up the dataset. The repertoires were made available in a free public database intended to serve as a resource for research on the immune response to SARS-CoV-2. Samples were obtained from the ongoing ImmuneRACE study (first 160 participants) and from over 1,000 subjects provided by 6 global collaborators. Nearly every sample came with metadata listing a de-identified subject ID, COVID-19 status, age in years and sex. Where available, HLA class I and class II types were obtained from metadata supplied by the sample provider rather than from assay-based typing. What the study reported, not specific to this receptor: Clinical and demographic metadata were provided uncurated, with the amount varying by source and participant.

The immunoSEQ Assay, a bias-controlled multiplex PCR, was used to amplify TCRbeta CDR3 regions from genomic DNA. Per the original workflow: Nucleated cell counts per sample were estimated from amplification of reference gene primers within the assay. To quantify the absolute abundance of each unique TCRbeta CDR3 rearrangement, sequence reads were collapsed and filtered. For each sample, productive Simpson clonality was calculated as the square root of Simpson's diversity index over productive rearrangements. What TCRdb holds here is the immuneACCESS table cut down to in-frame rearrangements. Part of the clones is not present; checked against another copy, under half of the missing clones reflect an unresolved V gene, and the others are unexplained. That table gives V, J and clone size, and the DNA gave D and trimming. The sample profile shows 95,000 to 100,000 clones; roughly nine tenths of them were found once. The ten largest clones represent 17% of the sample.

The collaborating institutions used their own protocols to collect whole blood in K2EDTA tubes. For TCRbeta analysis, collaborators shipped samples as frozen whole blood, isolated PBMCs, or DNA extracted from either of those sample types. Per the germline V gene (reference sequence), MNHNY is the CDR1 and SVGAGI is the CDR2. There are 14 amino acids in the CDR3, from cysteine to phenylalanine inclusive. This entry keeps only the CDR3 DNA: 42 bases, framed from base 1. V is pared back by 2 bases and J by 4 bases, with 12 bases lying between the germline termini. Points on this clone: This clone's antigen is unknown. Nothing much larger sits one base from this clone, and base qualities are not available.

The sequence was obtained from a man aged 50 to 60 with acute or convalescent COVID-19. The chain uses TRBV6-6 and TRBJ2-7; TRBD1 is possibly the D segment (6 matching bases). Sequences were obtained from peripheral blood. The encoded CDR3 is CASSYGKRGYEQYF. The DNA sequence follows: TGTGCCAGCAGTTACGGGAAAAGGGGGTACGAGCAGTACTTC.